The next 32 T cell receptor beta chains were all read from a single sample in a study of a mutant IDH1 vaccine in newly diagnosed glioma. Some clones are missing from TCRdb's copy, which holds only in-frame ones; the method was immunoSEQ multiplex PCR. The sample holds about 94,000 clones, roughly 89% seen once. Antigen specificity for these receptors is unknown. The sample's time point: week 47, end of study. Doses consisted of 300 ug of mutant IDH1 20-mer peptide each, paired with topical imiquimod. This specimen was PBMCs, taken from a glioma patient whose treatment included an IDH1 peptide vaccine. The receptors stem from a woman between 50 and 59 years old with glioma.

This clone was seen only once. J is TRBJ1-2 and V is TRBV6-1; 7 bases are a match to TRBD1. This CDR3 has 17 amino acids. Germline V gene sequence: CDR1 MNHNS, CDR2 SASEGT. Unmatched junction bases numbered 11, after V lost 2 bases and J lost 2 bases. CDR3 DNA: TGTGCCAGCAGTGAACGGGGCAGACAGGGCCTAAACTATGGCTACACCTTC. It specifies CASSERGRQGLNYGYTF.

V is TRBV7-2 and J is TRBJ2-1; 7 bases fit TRBD1. The CDR3 is 15 residues long. The V segment lost 4 bases and the J segment 7 bases; nucleotides outside the gene matches: 10. Germline V gene sequence: CDR1 SGHTA, CDR2 FQGNSA. The CDR3 region has the DNA TGTGCCAGCAGCTCCGACAGGGCGGGTCGGAATGAGCAGTTCTTC. Translating gives CASSSDRAGRNEQFF. The full variable domain, completed using reference TRBV7-2 and TRBJ2-1, is GAGVSQSPSNKVTEKGKDVELRCDPISGHTALYWYRQSLGQGLEFLIYFQGNSAPDKSGLPSDRFSAERTGGSVSTLTIQRTQQEDSAVYLCASSSDRAGRNEQFFGPGTRLTVL.

The rearrangement uses TRBV27 and TRBJ2-1; TRBD2 matches at 13 bases. From germline, CDR1 is MNHEY and CDR2 SMNVEV (reference sequence). The CDR3 contains 16 residues. V was pared by 5 bases and J by 9 bases, with 10 bases of the junction left unmatched. In DNA form, the CDR3 reads TGTGCCAGCAGTCTTCCCGGGACTAGCGGGAAGGGTGAGCAGTTCTTC. The encoded protein is CASSLPGTSGKGEQFF.

This rearrangement joins TRBV7-9 to TRBJ2-1, with D possibly being TRBD1 (6 bases). Trimming took off 2 bases at V and 4 bases at J, with 9 bases between the two ends. This CDR3 has 14 amino acids. Germline CDR1 and CDR2: SEHNR and FQNEAQ (reference sequence). The CDR3: CASSLQQGYNEQFF. CDR3 sequence (DNA): TGTGCCAGCAGCTTACAACAGGGATACAATGAGCAGTTCTTC.

The gene calls are TRBV10-1 and TRBJ1-5; 7 bases line up with TRBD1. The CDR3 is 18 residues long. V shed 8 bases and J 0 bases; nucleotides not matched to a gene: 16. The germline gives CDR1 WNHNN, CDR2 SYGVQD (reference sequence). The CDR3 loop is CASEDAPDRAYSNQPQHF. DNA for the CDR3: TGCGCCAGCGAAGACGCCCCTGACAGGGCGTATAGCAATCAGCCCCAGCATTTT.

This chain uses TRBV10-3 with TRBJ1-3; D remains unclear. The V gene's germline CDR1 is ENHRY and CDR2 SYGVKD. Trimming left V 8 bases short and J 0 bases short, with 5 bases between. The CDR3 is made up of 12 amino acids. Here the CDR3 reads CAIASSGNTIYF. CDR3 DNA: TGTGCCATCGCGAGCTCTGGAAACACCATATATTTT.

This chain uses TRBV6-1 with TRBJ2-5; the match to TRBD1 covers 9 bases. V gave up 5 bases and J gave up 5 bases; unmatched junction bases: 6. CDR1 MNHNS and CDR2 SASEGT come from the germline V gene. This CDR3 is built from 14 residues. The CDR3 loop is CASSLGQGGETQYF. The DNA for the CDR3 is TGTGCCAGCAGTCTGGGACAGGGTGGTGAGACCCAGTACTTC.

This clone was seen a single time. V is TRBV23-1 and J is TRBJ2-7, with TRBD1 matching over 8 bases. TRBV23-1 carries the ORF label, with uncertain function. The CDR3 is made up of 17 amino acids. Trimming removed 6 bases from V and 9 bases from J; junction bases left unmatched: 22. CDR3 DNA: TGCGCCAGCAGCCCTGGCTACAACCAGGACAGGGCGCTTGGGCAGTACTTC. This translates into CASSPGYNQDRALGQYF.

This chain links TRBV14 with TRBJ2-7; D call uncertain. Looked up from germline, CDR1 is SGHDN and CDR2 is FVKESK. Trimming cost V 2 bases and J 7 bases, with 15 bases left between them. The CDR3 runs 14 residues. This CDR3 reads CASSQPYLSGEQYF. As DNA, the CDR3 is TGTGCCAGCAGCCAACCCTACCTTTCTGGGGAGCAGTACTTC.

The CDR3 DNA reads TGCAGCGTTAGAGGGTCCAATGAGCAGTTCTTC. This encodes CSVRGSNEQFF. The chain uses TRBV29-1 and TRBJ2-1, with D tentatively TRBD2 (5 bases). V shed 5 bases and J shed 6 bases, with 8 bases lying between them. Germline assignment: CDR1 SQVTM and CDR2 ANQGSEA. The CDR3 loop spans 11 amino acids.

The genes are TRBV19 and TRBJ1-4; TRBD1 matches 12 bases. Germline V CDR1 and CDR2: LNHDA, SQIVND (reference sequence). This CDR3 is built from 15 residues. V was clipped by 5 bases and J by 10 bases; unmatched bases: 8. The CDR3 DNA is TGTGCCAGTAGTTTAACCGGGACAGGGGGCGGAAAACTGTTTTTT. Amino acids: CASSLTGTGGGKLFF.

CDR3 region: CASSYPTSGSTYEQYF. DNA of the CDR3: TGCGCCAGCAGCTACCCGACTAGCGGGAGTACCTACGAGCAGTACTTC. This chain links TRBV5-1 with TRBJ2-7; 12 positions agree with TRBD2. CDR3 size: 16 residues. The trim removed 3 bases at V and 2 bases at J, leaving 6 bases unmatched. Germline values: CDR1 SGHRS, CDR2 YFSETQ.

The V gene is TRBV6-1, the J gene TRBJ1-2; D is unresolved. Trimming pared 3 bases from V and 4 bases from J, leaving 9 bases between. CDR1 and CDR2 from the germline V gene are MNHNS and SASEGT. The CDR3 extends over 13 amino acids. CDR3 in DNA: TGTGCCAGCAGTGAGAGAGGGATCTATGGCTACACCTTC. Its translation is CASSERGIYGYTF.

This chain links TRBV19 with TRBJ1-3; no clear D gene. V was pared by 3 bases and J by 2 bases, with 11 bases between. In germline, CDR1 is LNHDA, CDR2 SQIVND (reference sequence). The CDR3 consists of 15 residues. DNA for the CDR3: TGTGCCAGTAGTATTGGCCGCCGGCCTGGAAACACCATATATTTT. The encoded protein is CASSIGRRPGNTIYF.

This chain joins TRBV9 and TRBJ2-7; TRBD1 matches 10 bases. Germline CDR1 is SGDLS and CDR2 is YYNGEE. This CDR3 comprises 14 residues. The V and J ends lost 3 bases and 7 bases, in that order; junction bases with no gene match: 7. In nucleotides, the CDR3 is TGTGCCAGCAGCGGACAGGGGGCGCTGGGGGAGCAGTACTTC. Amino acid sequence: CASSGQGALGEQYF.

CDR3 nucleotides: TGTGCCAGCAGCTTAGCTAGCGGGAGGGCGTGGGCAGATACGCAGTATTTT. This codes for CASSLASGRAWADTQYF. The chain carries TRBV5-6 and TRBJ2-3; TRBD2 agrees at 12 bases. Germline CDR1 is SGHDT and CDR2 is YYEEEE. With V trimmed by 2 bases and J by 4 bases, 8 bases remained unmatched. The CDR3 extends over 17 amino acids.

The chain uses TRBV11-3 and TRBJ2-3; 9 positions agree with TRBD1. Germline V gives CDR1 SGHNT, CDR2 YENEEA. There are 16 residues in the CDR3. Losses at the gene ends were 4 bases for V and 2 bases for J; bases not matched to a gene: 7. The CDR3 loop reads CASSSPGQGVTDTQYF. Here the CDR3 DNA reads TGTGCCAGCAGCTCACCGGGACAGGGAGTCACAGATACGCAGTATTTT.

The chain carries TRBV5-4 and TRBJ1-6; 7 bases map to TRBD1. The junction had 17 bases not matched to a gene; V was cut back by 0 bases and J by 5 bases. The CDR3 contains 20 residues. The germline V gene encodes CDR1 SGHNT and CDR2 YYREEE (reference sequence). CDR3 amino acids: CASSLGFRDRERTHNSPLHF. The DNA of the CDR3 is TGTGCCAGCAGCTTGGGATTTCGAGACAGGGAAAGGACCCATAATTCACCCCTCCACTTT.

The gene calls are TRBV6-6 and TRBJ2-5; the D gene is possibly TRBD2 (6 bases). This CDR3 has 15 amino acids. Trimming took off 4 bases at V and 4 bases at J, with 16 bases between the two ends. CDR1 is MNHNY, CDR2 SVGAGI, per germline (reference sequence). The CDR3 is CASSLGGAGIETQYF. The CDR3 DNA sequence: TGTGCCAGCAGTTTAGGTGGGGCGGGGATAGAGACCCAGTACTTC.

The chain recombines TRBV2 with TRBJ2-7, with 7 bases fitting TRBD1. Germline CDR1 is SNHLY and CDR2 is FYNNEI. CDR3 length: 12 amino acids. Trimming took 7 bases from V and 2 from J; bases not matched to a gene: 2. The CDR3 region is CASTTGPYEQYF. The CDR3 DNA sequence: TGTGCCAGCACGACAGGGCCCTACGAGCAGTACTTC.

The chain employs TRBV9 and TRBJ2-3, with 7 positions matching TRBD2. The CDR3 is 15 amino acids. V was pared by 1 base and J by 3 bases, with 5 bases of the junction left unmatched. The germline V gene encodes CDR1 SGDLS and CDR2 YYNGEE. The CDR3 protein is CASSVFGGSTDTQYF. The CDR3 DNA follows: TGTGCCAGCAGCGTATTTGGCGGGAGTACAGATACGCAGTATTTT.

The genes are TRBV6-5 and TRBJ2-7, with D perhaps matching TRBD2 (5 bases). The CDR3 is 14 amino acids. Deletions cut 5 bases from V and 7 bases from J, with 18 bases between. The germline gives CDR1 MNHEY, CDR2 SVGAGI. The CDR3 nucleotides are TGTGCCAGCAGTAAATCCGGGCCCCCGGGAGAGCAGTACTTC. This encodes CASSKSGPPGEQYF.

V is TRBV11-2 and J is TRBJ1-4; 8 nucleotides match TRBD1. Germline trimming cut 4 bases from V and 7 bases from J; bases unmatched to any gene: 5. Germline CDR1 SGHAT, CDR2 FQNNGV. There are 14 residues in the CDR3. The CDR3 region is CASSYGQGSEKLFF. As DNA, the CDR3 is TGTGCCAGCAGCTACGGACAGGGAAGTGAAAAACTGTTTTTT.

The rearrangement joins TRBV15 to TRBJ2-1; either TRBD1 or TRBD2 may supply D (5 bases each). The CDR3 runs to 14 residues. CDR1 is LNHNV, CDR2 YYDKDF, per germline (reference sequence). V shed 2 bases and J shed 5 bases, with 10 bases lying between them. The CDR3 DNA is TGTGCCACCAGCAGATCCGGGACCGACAATGAGCAGTTCTTC. Translation: CATSRSGTDNEQFF.

CDR3: CASSYSFPANEQFF. DNA of the CDR3: TGTGCCAGCAGTTACTCCTTTCCTGCCAATGAGCAGTTCTTC. This chain links TRBV6-5 with TRBJ2-1; D remains unclear. CDR1 and CDR2 (germline): MNHEY, SVGAGI. CDR3 length equals 14 residues. The V gene lost 0 bases and the J gene lost 6 bases, with 9 bases spanning the gap.

The chain links TRBV19 to TRBJ1-5; D not certain. The CDR3 loop spans 13 amino acids. With 3 bases removed from V and 2 bases from J, the gap between germline ends came to 5 bases. Per germline, CDR1 LNHDA and CDR2 SQIVND (reference sequence). This CDR3 is CASSMRGNQPQHF. The CDR3 DNA follows: TGTGCCAGTAGTATGAGGGGCAATCAGCCCCAGCATTTT.

The V gene is TRBV13, the J gene TRBJ2-3, with D hard to call. CDR3 length equals 13 residues. From germline, CDR1 is PRHDT and CDR2 FYEKMQ (reference sequence). The germline V and J ends were trimmed by 5 bases and 0 bases, with 6 bases remaining between them. The CDR3 nucleotides are TGTGCCAGCAGCCCCCTCAGCACAGATACGCAGTATTTT. Translating gives CASSPLSTDTQYF. Variable domain in full (rest from reference TRBV13 and TRBJ2-3): AAGVIQSPRHLIKEKRETATLKCYPIPRHDTVYWYQQGPGQDPQFLISFYEKMQSDKGSIPDRFSAQQFSDYHSELNMSSLELGDSALYFCASSPLSTDTQYFGPGTRLTVL.

The V call is TRBV18, the J call TRBJ1-4; TRBD1 aligns across 7 bases. The CDR3 is 14 residues long. Germline lookup yields CDR1 KGHSH and CDR2 LQKENI. Losses at the gene ends were 3 bases for V and 5 bases for J; bases not matched to a gene: 3. CDR3 DNA: TGTGCCAGCTCACCTGGACAGGTCAATGAAAAACTGTTTTTT. Encoded protein: CASSPGQVNEKLFF.

J is TRBJ1-1 and V is TRBV29-1; D perhaps matches TRBD1 (5 bases). CDR1 is SQVTM and CDR2 is ANQGSEA in the germline V gene. The germline V and J ends were trimmed by 5 bases and 0 bases, with 13 bases remaining between them. The CDR3 is 14 residues long. As DNA, the CDR3 is TGCAGCGTTCGGTCAGGGATCGTGAACACTGAAGCTTTCTTT. It codes for CSVRSGIVNTEAFF.

V is TRBV27 and J is TRBJ2-1, with D maybe TRBD2 (5 bases). The CDR3 consists of 14 residues. V lost 7 bases, J lost 7 bases, and 17 bases lay in between. From germline, CDR1 is MNHEY and CDR2 SMNVEV (reference sequence). DNA for the CDR3: TGTGCCAGCACCATTAAAAGCGGTTGGAATGAGCAGTTCTTC. Translating gives CASTIKSGWNEQFF.

The rearrangement uses TRBV5-8 and TRBJ1-5; 7 nucleotides match TRBD1. The trim removed 7 bases at V and 4 bases at J, leaving 8 bases unmatched. Germline V CDR1 and CDR2: SGHTS, YDEGEE. CDR3 size: 14 residues. The CDR3 loop is CASFDRVINQPQHF. CDR3 nucleotide sequence: TGTGCCAGCTTTGACAGGGTCATTAATCAGCCCCAGCATTTT.

V is TRBV14 and J is TRBJ2-7, with D perhaps TRBD1 (6 bases). This CDR3 comprises 13 residues. V lost 6 bases, J lost 0 bases, and 9 bases lay in between. In germline, CDR1 is SGHDN, CDR2 FVKESK. Here the CDR3 DNA reads TGTGCCAGCAGGGAAGGGGGCTCCTACGAGCAGTACTTC. Its protein product is CASREGGSYEQYF.